Listed below are T cell receptor beta chains from one sample, sequenced in a study of Ad26.COV2.S vaccination and SARS-CoV-2 variants. Method: immunoSEQ multiplex PCR; TCRdb's copy keeps in-frame clones and lacks some. Of roughly 400,000 clones in the sample, around 92% are singletons; the top ten hold more than 1.5%. The specimen comprised peripheral blood, sampled in a trial of Ad26.COV2.S vaccine versus placebo. Receptor source: a person between 18 and 65 years old who received the Ad26.COV2.S COVID-19 vaccine or a placebo. Each CDR3 is given without its conserved first and last residue. Each record gives: V gene, J gene, clone size, CDR3 protein. A row's size may be missing; if present it is once, few, many or a size class.

TRBV29-1,TRBJ2-1,-,SASYNEQF
TRBV12-3/TRBV12-4,TRBJ1-2,-,ASTLTTNYGYT
TRBV7-9,TRBJ1-2,-,ASSQNKIIRGGGYT
TRBV6-5,TRBJ2-3,-,ASSPGQSTDTQY
TRBV7-2,TRBJ2-7,-,ASSFRQGKFEQY
TRBV27,TRBJ1-6,-,ASSLSIFSPLH
TRBV4-3,TRBJ1-2,-,ASSQGPGQGGIYGYT
TRBV7-2,TRBJ1-2,-,ASRAGDRNYGYT
TRBV5-4,TRBJ1-3,-,ASSFVSREYGNTIY
TRBV18,TRBJ2-7,-,ASSPPISQPYEQY
TRBV5-4,TRBJ2-1,-,ASSFGGANEQF
TRBV4-1,TRBJ2-1,-,ASSQESGRSSYNEQF
TRBV7-2,TRBJ1-5,-,ASSVGWGARQPQH
TRBV12-3/TRBV12-4,TRBJ2-1,-,ASSLENEQF
TRBV10-3,TRBJ2-7,-,AISDGTEILNF
TRBV28,TRBJ2-3,-,ASSEVAGGPDTQY
TRBV27,TRBJ2-6,-,ASTTYEGLTISGANVLT
TRBV21-1,TRBJ1-1,-,ASSPSRDSRTSMNTEAF
TRBV7-9,TRBJ1-1,-,ASNLGSTGTVGTEAF
TRBV24-1,TRBJ2-1,-,ATSDLSGNEQF
TRBV19,TRBJ2-7,-,ASHPHGGGGEQY
TRBV7-8,TRBJ2-1,-,ASSLVFLSWAGEALGNEQF
TRBV9,TRBJ2-2,-,ASSVHENTGELF
TRBV28,TRBJ1-2,once,ASSFSRGLGYT
TRBV4-3,TRBJ1-1,-,ASSQGVGTEAF
TRBV4-1,TRBJ2-1,-,ASSQRTSGGWNEQF